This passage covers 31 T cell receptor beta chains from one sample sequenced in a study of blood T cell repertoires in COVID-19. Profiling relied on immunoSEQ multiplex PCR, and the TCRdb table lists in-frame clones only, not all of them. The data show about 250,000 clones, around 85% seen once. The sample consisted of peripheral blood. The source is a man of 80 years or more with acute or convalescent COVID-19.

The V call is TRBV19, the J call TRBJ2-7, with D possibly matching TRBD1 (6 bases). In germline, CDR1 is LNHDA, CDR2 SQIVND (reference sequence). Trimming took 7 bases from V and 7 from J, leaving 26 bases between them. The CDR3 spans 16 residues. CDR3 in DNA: TGTGCCAGTACCCCGAAGGGGGTTGGGGCGCAAGGGGAGCAGTACTTC. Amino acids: CASTPKGVGAQGEQYF.

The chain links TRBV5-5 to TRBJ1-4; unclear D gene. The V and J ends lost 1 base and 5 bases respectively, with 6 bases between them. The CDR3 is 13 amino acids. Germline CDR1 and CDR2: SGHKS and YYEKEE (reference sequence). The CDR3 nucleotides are TGTGCCAGCAGCTTGCGCGGCAATGAAAAACTGTTTTTT. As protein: CASSLRGNEKLFF. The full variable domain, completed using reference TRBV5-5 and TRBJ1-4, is DAGVTQSPTHLIKTRGQQVTLRCSPISGHKSVSWYQQVLGQGPQFIFQYYEKEERGRGNFPDRFSARQFPNYSSELNVNALLLGDSALYLCASSLRGNEKLFFGSGTQLSVL.

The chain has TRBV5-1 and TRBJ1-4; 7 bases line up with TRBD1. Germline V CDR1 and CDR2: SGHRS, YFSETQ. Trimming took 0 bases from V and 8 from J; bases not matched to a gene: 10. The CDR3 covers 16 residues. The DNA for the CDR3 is TGCGCCAGCAGCTTGGCTCCCGCAGGGGGTCGGGAAAAACTGTTTTTT. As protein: CASSLAPAGGREKLFF. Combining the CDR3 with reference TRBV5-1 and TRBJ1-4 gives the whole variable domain KAGVTQTPRYLIKTRGQQVTLSCSPISGHRSVSWYQQTPGQGLQFLFEYFSETQRNKGNFPGRFSGRQFSNSRSEMNVSTLELGDSALYLCASSLAPAGGREKLFFGSGTQLSVL.

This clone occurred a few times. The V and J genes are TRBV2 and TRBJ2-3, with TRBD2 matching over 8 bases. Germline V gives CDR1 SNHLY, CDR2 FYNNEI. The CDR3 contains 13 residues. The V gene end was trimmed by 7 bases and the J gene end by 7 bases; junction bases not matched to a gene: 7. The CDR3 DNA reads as TGTGCCAGCAAAGCGGGAGAGCGAAATACGCAGTATTTT. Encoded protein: CASKAGERNTQYF.

This CDR3 reads CATSDLVKAFF. The CDR3 bases are TGTGCCACCAGTGACTTGGTAAAAGCTTTCTTT. V usage is TRBV24-1 and J usage is TRBJ1-1; D ambiguous. This CDR3 is 11 amino acids long. Trimming left V 4 bases short and J 9 bases short, with 8 bases between. The germline V gene encodes CDR1 KGHDR and CDR2 SFDVKD.

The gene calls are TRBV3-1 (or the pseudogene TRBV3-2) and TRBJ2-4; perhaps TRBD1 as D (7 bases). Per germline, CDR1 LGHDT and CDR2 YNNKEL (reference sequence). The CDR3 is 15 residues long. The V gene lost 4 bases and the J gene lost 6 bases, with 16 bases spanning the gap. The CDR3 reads CASSRNRGGVNIQYF. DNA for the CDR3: TGTGCCAGCAGCCGTAACAGGGGCGGGGTAAACATTCAGTACTTC.

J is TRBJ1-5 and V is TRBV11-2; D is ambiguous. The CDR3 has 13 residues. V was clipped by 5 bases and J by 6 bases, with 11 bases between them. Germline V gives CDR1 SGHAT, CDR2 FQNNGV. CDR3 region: CASSHTLGQPQHF. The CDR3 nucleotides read TGTGCCAGCAGCCATACGCTCGGTCAGCCCCAGCATTTT.

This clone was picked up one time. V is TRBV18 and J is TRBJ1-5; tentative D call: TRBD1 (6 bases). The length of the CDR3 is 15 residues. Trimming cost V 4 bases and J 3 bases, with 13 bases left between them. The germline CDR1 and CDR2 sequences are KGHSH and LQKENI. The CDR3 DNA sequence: TGTGCCAGCTCACAAGAGCAGGGGAACAATCAGCCCCAGCATTTT. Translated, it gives CASSQEQGNNQPQHF.

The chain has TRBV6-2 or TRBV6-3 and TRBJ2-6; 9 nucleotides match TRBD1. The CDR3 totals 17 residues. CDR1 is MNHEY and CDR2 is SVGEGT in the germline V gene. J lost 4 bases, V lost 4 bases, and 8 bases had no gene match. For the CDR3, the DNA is TGTGCCAGCAGTTGGACACAGGGGGCGCCCGGGGCCAACGTCCTGACTTTC. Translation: CASSWTQGAPGANVLTF.

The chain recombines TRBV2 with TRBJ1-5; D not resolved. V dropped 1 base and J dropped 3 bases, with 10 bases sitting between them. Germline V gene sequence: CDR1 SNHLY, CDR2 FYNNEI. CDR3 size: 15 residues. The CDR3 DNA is TGTGCCAGCAGTGAAGAAGCCGGGTTCAATCAGCCCCAGCATTTT. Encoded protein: CASSEEAGFNQPQHF.

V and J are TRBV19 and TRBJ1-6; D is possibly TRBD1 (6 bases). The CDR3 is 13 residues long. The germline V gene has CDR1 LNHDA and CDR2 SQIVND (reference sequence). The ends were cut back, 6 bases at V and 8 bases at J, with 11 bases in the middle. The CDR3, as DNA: TGTGCCAGTAGAGGGACATCACATTCACCCCTCCACTTT. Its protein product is CASRGTSHSPLHF.

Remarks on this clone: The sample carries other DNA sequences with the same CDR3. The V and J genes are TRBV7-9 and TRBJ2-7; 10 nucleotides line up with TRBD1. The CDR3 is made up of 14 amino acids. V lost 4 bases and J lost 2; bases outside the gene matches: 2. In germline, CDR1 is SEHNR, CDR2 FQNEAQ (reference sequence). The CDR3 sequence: CASSSGTGAYEQYF. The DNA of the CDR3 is TGTGCCAGCAGCTCCGGGACAGGGGCCTACGAGCAGTACTTC.

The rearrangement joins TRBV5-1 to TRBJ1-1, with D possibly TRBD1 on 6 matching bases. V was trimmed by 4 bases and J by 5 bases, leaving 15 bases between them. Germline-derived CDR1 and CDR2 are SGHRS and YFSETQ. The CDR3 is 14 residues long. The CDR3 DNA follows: TGCGCCAGCAGCCCTACAGGGACGGGGACTGAAGCTTTCTTT. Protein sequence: CASSPTGTGTEAFF.

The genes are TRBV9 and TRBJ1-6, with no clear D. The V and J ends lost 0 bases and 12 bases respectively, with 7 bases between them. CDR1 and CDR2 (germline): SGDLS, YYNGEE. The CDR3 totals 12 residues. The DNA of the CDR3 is TGTGCCAGCAGCGTAGCTGTCGGACCCCTCCACTTT. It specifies CASSVAVGPLHF.

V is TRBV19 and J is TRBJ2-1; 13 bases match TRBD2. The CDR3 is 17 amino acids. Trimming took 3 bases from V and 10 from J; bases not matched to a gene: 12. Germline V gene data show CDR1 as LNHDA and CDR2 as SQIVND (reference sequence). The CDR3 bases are TGTGCCAGTAGTATTCTACTAGCGGGGGGGCATTCTCGAGAGCAGTTCTTC. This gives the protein CASSILLAGGHSREQFF.

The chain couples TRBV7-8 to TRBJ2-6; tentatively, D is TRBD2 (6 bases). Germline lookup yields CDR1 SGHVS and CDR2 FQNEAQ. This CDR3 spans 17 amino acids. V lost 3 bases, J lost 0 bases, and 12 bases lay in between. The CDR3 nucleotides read TGTGCCAGCAGCTTCGGGGGACTCCGCTCTGGGGCCAACGTCCTGACTTTC. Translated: CASSFGGLRSGANVLTF.

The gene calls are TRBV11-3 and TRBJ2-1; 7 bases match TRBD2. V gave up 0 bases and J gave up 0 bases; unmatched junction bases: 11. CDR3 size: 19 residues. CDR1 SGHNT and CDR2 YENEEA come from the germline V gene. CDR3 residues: CASSLDRAGISSSYNEQFF. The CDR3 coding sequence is TGTGCCAGCAGCTTAGATCGAGCGGGGATTTCTAGCTCCTACAATGAGCAGTTCTTC.

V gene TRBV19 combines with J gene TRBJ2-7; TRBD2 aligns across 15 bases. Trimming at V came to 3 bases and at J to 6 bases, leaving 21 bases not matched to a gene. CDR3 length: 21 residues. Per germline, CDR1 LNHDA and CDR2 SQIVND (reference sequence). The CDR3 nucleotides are TGTGCCAGTAGTATCTATTATTCGGGGACTAGCGGGAGGAGCCCCTCTTCCGAGCAGTACTTC. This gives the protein CASSIYYSGTSGRSPSSEQYF.

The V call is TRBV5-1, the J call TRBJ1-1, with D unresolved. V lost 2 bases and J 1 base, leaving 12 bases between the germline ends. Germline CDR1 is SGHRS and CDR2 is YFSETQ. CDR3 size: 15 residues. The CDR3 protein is CASSFQFHENTEAFF. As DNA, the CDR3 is TGCGCCAGCAGCTTTCAGTTTCACGAGAACACTGAAGCTTTCTTT. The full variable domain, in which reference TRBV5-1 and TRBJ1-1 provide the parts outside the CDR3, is KAGVTQTPRYLIKTRGQQVTLSCSPISGHRSVSWYQQTPGQGLQFLFEYFSETQRNKGNFPGRFSGRQFSNSRSEMNVSTLELGDSALYLCASSFQFHENTEAFFGQGTRLTVV.

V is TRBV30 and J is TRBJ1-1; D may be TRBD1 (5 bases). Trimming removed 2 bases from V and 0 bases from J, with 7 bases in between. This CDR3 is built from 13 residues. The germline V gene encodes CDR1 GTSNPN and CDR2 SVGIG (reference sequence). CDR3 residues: CAWSRGMNTEAFF. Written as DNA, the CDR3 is TGTGCCTGGAGTCGGGGGATGAACACTGAAGCTTTCTTT.

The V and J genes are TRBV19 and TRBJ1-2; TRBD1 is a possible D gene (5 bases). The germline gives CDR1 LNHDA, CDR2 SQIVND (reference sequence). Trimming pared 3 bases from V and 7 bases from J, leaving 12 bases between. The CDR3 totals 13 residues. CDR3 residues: CASSMGRASGYTF. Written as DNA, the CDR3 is TGTGCCAGTAGTATGGGCAGGGCCAGTGGCTACACCTTC.

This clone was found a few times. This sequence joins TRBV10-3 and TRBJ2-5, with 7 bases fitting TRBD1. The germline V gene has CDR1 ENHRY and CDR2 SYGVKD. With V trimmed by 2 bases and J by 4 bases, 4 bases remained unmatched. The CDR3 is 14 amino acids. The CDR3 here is CAISERTGRETQYF. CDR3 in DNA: TGTGCCATCAGTGAGAGGACAGGTAGAGAGACCCAGTACTTC.

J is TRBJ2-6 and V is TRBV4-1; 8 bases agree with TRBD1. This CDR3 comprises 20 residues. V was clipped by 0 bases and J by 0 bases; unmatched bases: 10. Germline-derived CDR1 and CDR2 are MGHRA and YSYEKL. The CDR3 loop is CASSQEGTGRMVSGANVLTF. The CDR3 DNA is TGCGCCAGCAGCCAAGAAGGGACAGGTAGGATGGTCTCTGGGGCCAACGTCCTGACTTTC.

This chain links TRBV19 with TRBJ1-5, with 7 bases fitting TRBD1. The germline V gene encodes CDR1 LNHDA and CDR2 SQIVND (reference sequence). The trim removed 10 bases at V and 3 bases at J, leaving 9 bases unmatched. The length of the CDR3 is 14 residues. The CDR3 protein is CATDETGNNQPQHF. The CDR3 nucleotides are TGTGCCACCGATGAGACAGGGAACAATCAGCCCCAGCATTTT. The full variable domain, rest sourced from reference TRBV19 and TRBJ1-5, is DGGITQSPKYLFRKEGQNVTLSCEQNLNHDAMYWYRQDPGQGLRLIYYSQIVNDFQKGDIAEGYSVSREKKESFPLTVTSAQKNPTAFYLCATDETGNNQPQHFGDGTRLSIL.

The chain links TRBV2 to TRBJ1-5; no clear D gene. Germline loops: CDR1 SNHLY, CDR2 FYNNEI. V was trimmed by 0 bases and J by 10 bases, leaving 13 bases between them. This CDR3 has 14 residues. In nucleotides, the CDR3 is TGTGCCAGCAGTGAAGCTACGGCGGGCCACCCCCAGCATTTT. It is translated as CASSEATAGHPQHF.

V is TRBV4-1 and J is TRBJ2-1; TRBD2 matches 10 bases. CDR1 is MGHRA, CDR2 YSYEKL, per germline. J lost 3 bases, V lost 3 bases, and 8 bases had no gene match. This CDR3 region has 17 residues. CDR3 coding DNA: TGCGCCAGCAGCCAGCAGCTACTAGCGGGACTCTACAATGAGCAGTTCTTC. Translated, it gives CASSQQLLAGLYNEQFF.

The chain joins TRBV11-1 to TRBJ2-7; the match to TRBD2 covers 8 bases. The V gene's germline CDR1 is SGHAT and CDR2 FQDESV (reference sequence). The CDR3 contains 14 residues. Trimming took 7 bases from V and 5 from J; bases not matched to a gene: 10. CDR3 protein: CASTKAGAPHEQYF. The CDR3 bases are TGTGCCAGCACCAAAGCGGGAGCCCCCCACGAGCAGTACTTC.

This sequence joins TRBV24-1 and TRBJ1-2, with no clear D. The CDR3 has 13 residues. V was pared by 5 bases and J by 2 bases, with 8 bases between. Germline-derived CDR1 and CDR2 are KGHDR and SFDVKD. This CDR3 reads CATSAPGNYGYTF. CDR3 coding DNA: TGTGCCACCAGTGCTCCCGGGAACTATGGCTACACCTTC.

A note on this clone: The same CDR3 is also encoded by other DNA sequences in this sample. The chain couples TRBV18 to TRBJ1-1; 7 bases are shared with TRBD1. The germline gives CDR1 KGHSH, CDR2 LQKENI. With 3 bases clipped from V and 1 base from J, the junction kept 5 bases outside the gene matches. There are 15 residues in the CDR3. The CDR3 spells CASSPRTGENTEAFF. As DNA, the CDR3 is TGTGCCAGCTCACCTCGGACAGGTGAGAACACTGAAGCTTTCTTT.

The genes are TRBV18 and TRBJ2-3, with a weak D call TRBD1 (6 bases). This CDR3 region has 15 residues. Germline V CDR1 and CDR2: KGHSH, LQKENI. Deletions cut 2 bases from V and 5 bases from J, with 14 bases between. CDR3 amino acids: CASSPILQGRDTQYF. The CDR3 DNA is TGTGCCAGCTCACCAATTTTACAGGGAAGAGATACGCAGTATTTT.

CDR3 loop: CAISERGADTEAFF. The CDR3 bases are TGTGCCATCAGTGAGCGGGGGGCAGACACTGAAGCTTTCTTT. The genes are TRBV10-3 and TRBJ1-1, with D possibly TRBD1 on 6 matching bases. The germline V gene has CDR1 ENHRY and CDR2 SYGVKD. The CDR3 totals 14 residues. V dropped 2 bases and J dropped 3 bases, with 10 bases sitting between them.